Shown below are 27 T cell receptor beta chains from a single sample sequenced in a study of T cells in Graves' hyperthyroidism and ophthalmopathy (dated by TCRdb to between 2018 and 2020). To prepare the library, multiplex PCR was applied. The run used an Illumina HiSeq 2000. The TCR beta CDR3 regions were amplified from RNA transcripts. A first-round RT-PCR of the TCR CDR3 used the HTBI primer set with the Qiagen OneStep RT-PCR kit. Using fastp at Q25 and MiXCR, TCRdb reprocessed the public reads and kept productive beta chains. Each CDR3 protein gets just one entry, which takes the most common genes and DNA from the rows behind it. This sample is represented by some 400,000 distinct CDR3 sequences; 11% to 15% of them were singletons. The biggest ten clones account for approximately 10% of the sample. Material for sequencing was blood. Receptors were obtained from a woman in her sixties with Graves' hyperthyroidism.

V and J are TRBV18 and TRBJ2-7; D is undetermined. Germline V gene data show CDR1 as KGHSH and CDR2 as LQKENI. Between the trimmed V and J ends, which lost 10 bases and 5 bases, there was a span of 18 bases. The CDR3 has 13 amino acids. CDR3 in amino acids: CATSPQKDDEQYF. The CDR3, as DNA: TGTGCCACCTCGCCGCAAAAGGACGACGAGCAGTACTTC.

This clonotype was picked up many times. J is TRBJ1-2 and V is TRBV2; 10 nucleotides line up with TRBD1. The V and J ends lost 6 bases and 5 bases, in that order; junction bases with no gene match: 9. The germline gives CDR1 SNHLY, CDR2 FYNNEI. CDR3 length: 15 amino acids. CDR3 nucleotides: TGTGCCAGCAGGCCCGGACAGGGGGAGGGTTATGGCTACACCTTC. Its translation is CASRPGQGEGYGYTF.

A note on this clonotype: A much larger clone lies one base from this, so it may be a read error. V is TRBV6-1 and J is TRBJ2-5; 7 bases align to TRBD1. The CDR3 contains 14 residues. V dropped 6 bases and J dropped 10; count of bases not matched to a gene: 14. The germline V gene encodes CDR1 MNHNS and CDR2 SASEGT. The CDR3 sequence: CASRTPGTEGDQYF. The CDR3 DNA sequence: TGTGCCAGCAGGACACCCGGGACAGAGGGTGACCAGTACTTC.

This clonotype was counted a few times. The chain combines TRBV2 with TRBJ2-7; D gene ambiguous. The germline gives CDR1 SNHLY, CDR2 FYNNEI. The CDR3 runs 10 residues. V lost 6 bases to trimming and J lost 6 bases, with 6 bases between them. For the CDR3, the DNA is TGTGCCAGCAGCCTCTGCGAGCAGTACTTC. This gives the protein CASSLCEQYF.

Many counts were recorded for this clonotype. The chain joins TRBV20-1 to TRBJ1-1, with 10 positions matching TRBD1. V shed 5 bases, J shed 4 bases, and the junction held 7 bases outside the gene matches. Germline CDR1 reads DFQATT; CDR2 reads SNEGSKA (reference sequence). The CDR3 has 14 amino acids. The CDR3 DNA is TGCAGTGCTCGGACAGGGGGAAAGTTCACTGAAGCTTTCTTT. Amino acids: CSARTGGKFTEAFF.

This clonotype has a count of ten or more. The chain links TRBV28 to TRBJ2-7, with 9 nucleotides matching TRBD2. CDR1 and CDR2 (germline): MDHEN, SYDVKM. The length of the CDR3 is 16 residues. Trimming took 6 bases from V and 2 from J; bases not matched to a gene: 11. The CDR3 DNA sequence: TGTGCCAGCAGCCGTCGAAGCGGGAGGTACCCCTACGAGCAGTACTTC. It translates to CASSRRSGRYPYEQYF. The whole variable domain, remainder taken from reference TRBV28 and TRBJ2-7, is DVKVTQSSRYLVKRTGEKVFLECVQDMDHENMFWYRQDPGLGLRLIYFSYDVKMKEKGDIPEGYSVSREKKERFSLILESASTNQTSMYLCASSRRSGRYPYEQYFGPGTRLTVT.

The chain couples TRBV3-1 to TRBJ2-7, with 8 bases lining up with TRBD1. The CDR3 consists of 16 residues. Trimming removed 4 bases from V and 4 bases from J; junction bases left unmatched: 12. Germline V CDR1 and CDR2: LGHDT, YNNKEL (reference sequence). The CDR3 DNA follows: TGTGCCAGCAGCCCGCTGACAGGGGCACCCGTATACGAGCAGTACTTC. Translated, it gives CASSPLTGAPVYEQYF.

A remark on this clonotype: Just one base apart from a much larger clone, this may be a read error. The V and J genes are TRBV3-1 and TRBJ2-3; D remains ambiguous. This CDR3 comprises 14 residues. CDR1 is LGHDT, CDR2 YNNKEL, per germline (reference sequence). CDR3 protein: CTSSPSSVTDTQYF. CDR3 DNA: TGTACCAGCAGCCCCTCGTCGGTCACAGATACGCAGTATTTT.

This clonotype was seen at least ten times. This chain links TRBV5-1 with TRBJ1-2; tentatively, D is TRBD1 (6 bases). The CDR3 runs to 14 residues. V was trimmed by 1 base and J by 4 bases, leaving 11 bases between them. Germline V gene data show CDR1 as SGHRS and CDR2 as YFSETQ. CDR3 sequence: CASSLIGQTYGYTF. CDR3 in DNA: TGCGCCAGCAGCTTGATCGGACAGACCTATGGCTACACCTTC.

This clonotype was counted ten times or more. The V call is TRBV2, the J call TRBJ1-3, with D hard to call. Trimming took off 8 bases at V and 0 bases at J, with 11 bases between the two ends. In germline, CDR1 is SNHLY, CDR2 FYNNEI. This CDR3 is 14 amino acids long. The CDR3 DNA sequence: TGTGCCAGCCGGTCGAGGGCCTCTGGAAACACCATATATTTT. Its protein is CASRSRASGNTIYF.

This clonotype was seen ten or more times. The CDR3 coding sequence is TGTGCCAGCAGCCCCGGGACCCAACAAGAGACCCAGTACTTC. Translation gives CASSPGTQQETQYF. This chain uses TRBV3-1 with TRBJ2-5; either TRBD1 or TRBD2 may supply D (5 bases each). Germline assignment: CDR1 LGHDT and CDR2 YNNKEL (reference sequence). CDR3 length: 14 amino acids. V shed 4 bases and J shed 2 bases, with 11 bases lying between them.

Ten or more counts support this clonotype. An end of the junction differs from the germline gene, which may be a read error. The chain links TRBV5-1 to TRBJ1-1; tentative D call: TRBD1 (5 bases). Germline V CDR1 and CDR2: SGHRS, YFSETQ. This CDR3 region has 14 residues. As DNA, the CDR3 is TGTGCCAGCAGCTTGGCAGGGTCGAACACTGAAGCTTTCTTT. Its translation: CASSLAGSNTEAFF.

This clonotype turned up a few times. V is TRBV4-2 and J is TRBJ2-7; 9 bases are a match to TRBD1. Germline values: CDR1 LGHNA, CDR2 YNFKEQ. V was clipped by 6 bases and J by 6 bases; unmatched bases: 21. CDR3 length: 18 residues. The CDR3 reads CASRPTTQGTGLFGEQYF. DNA for the CDR3: TGTGCCAGCAGACCGACCACCCAGGGGACAGGGTTATTCGGCGAGCAGTACTTC.

Many counts were recorded for this clonotype. The chain has TRBV13 and TRBJ1-2; D not certain. V was cut by 0 bases and J by 4 bases, with 6 bases left in between. The CDR3 has 13 amino acids. Germline CDR1 PRHDT, CDR2 FYEKMQ (reference sequence). For the CDR3, the DNA is TGTGCCAGCAGCTTAGGGCAGGTCTATGGCTACACCTTC. Encoded protein: CASSLGQVYGYTF.

The sample holds many counts of this clonotype. The rearrangement joins TRBV3-1 to TRBJ2-7; the D is unclear. CDR1 is LGHDT and CDR2 is YNNKEL in the germline V gene (reference sequence). With 0 bases removed from V and 7 bases from J, the gap between germline ends came to 10 bases. This CDR3 spans 13 amino acids. CDR3 nucleotides: TGTGCCAGCAGCCAAGATCCAGTCCGGGAGCAGTACTTC. Its protein is CASSQDPVREQYF.

V usage is TRBV13 and J usage is TRBJ2-3; 8 bases line up with TRBD2. The CDR3 is made up of 16 amino acids. The germline V gene has CDR1 PRHDT and CDR2 FYEKMQ (reference sequence). J was trimmed by 2 bases and V by 0 bases; bases with no gene match: 4. CDR3 DNA sequence: TGTGCCAGCAGCTTAGGCGGGAGGGCCTTCACAGATACGCAGTATTTT. The encoded protein is CASSLGGRAFTDTQYF.

This clonotype was seen repeatedly, ten times or more. The rearrangement joins TRBV20-1 to TRBJ2-5; D possibly corresponds to TRBD2 (6 bases). V was clipped by 3 bases and J by 5 bases, with 13 bases between them. The CDR3 consists of 13 residues. Germline V lookup: CDR1 DFQATT, CDR2 SNEGSKA (reference sequence). CDR3 amino acids: CSARVELAETQYF. The CDR3 region has the DNA TGCAGTGCTAGGGTTGAGCTAGCGGAGACCCAGTACTTC.

This clonotype was seen many times. The rearrangement uses TRBV7-9 and TRBJ1-1, with 7 bases fitting TRBD1. Germline V gives CDR1 SEHNR, CDR2 FQNEAQ (reference sequence). J gave up 8 bases and V 6 bases, and 3 bases lay outside the gene matches. The CDR3 has 11 residues. The CDR3 nucleotides read TGTGCCAGCAGGACAGGGCCCGAAGCTTTCTTT. Translation: CASRTGPEAFF.

This clonotype appeared a few times. V and J are TRBV19 and TRBJ2-1, with a tentative D call TRBD2 (5 bases). Germline assignment: CDR1 LNHDA and CDR2 SQIVND (reference sequence). V was clipped by 4 bases and J by 8 bases, with 15 bases between them. This CDR3 region has 14 residues. CDR3 in amino acids: CASSRKRSRDEQFF. The CDR3 DNA reads TGTGCCAGTAGTAGAAAGCGGTCCCGGGATGAGCAGTTCTTC.

This clonotype came up many times. The chain uses TRBV20-1 and TRBJ2-7; 8 nucleotides line up with TRBD2. The CDR3 is 16 amino acids. The J segment lost 6 bases and the V segment lost 2 bases, leaving 15 bases of the junction unmatched. CDR1 is DFQATT and CDR2 is SNEGSKA in the germline V gene (reference sequence). The CDR3 region is CSARSPFQRELGEQYF. The CDR3 DNA follows: TGCAGTGCTAGATCCCCCTTCCAGCGGGAGTTGGGCGAGCAGTACTTC.

The J gene is TRBJ2-1, the V gene TRBV12-3 or TRBV12-4, with 9 bases fitting TRBD2. This CDR3 spans 15 amino acids. J lost 9 bases, V lost 3 bases, and 9 bases had no gene match. CDR3 protein: CASSFFAGGPGEQFF. DNA for the CDR3: TGTGCCAGCAGTTTTTTTGCGGGAGGGCCCGGTGAGCAGTTCTTC.

The chain uses TRBV7-3 and TRBJ2-1; TRBD2 matches at 10 bases. This CDR3 spans 16 amino acids. V shed 6 bases, J shed 6 bases, and the junction held 11 bases outside the gene matches. Germline CDR1 and CDR2: SGHTA and FQGTGA. The CDR3 region is CASSLIAGGPPNEQFF. Written as DNA, the CDR3 is TGTGCCAGCAGTCTAATAGCGGGAGGACCCCCCAATGAGCAGTTCTTC. Variable domain in full (rest from reference TRBV7-3 and TRBJ2-1): GAGVSQTPSNKVTEKGKYVELRCDPISGHTALYWYRQSLGQGPEFLIYFQGTGAADDSGLPNDRFFAVRPEGSVSTLKIQRTERGDSAVYLCASSLIAGGPPNEQFFGPGTRLTVL.

This chain joins TRBV10-3 and TRBJ2-5; no clear D gene. Germline V lookup: CDR1 ENHRY, CDR2 SYGVKD. The CDR3 covers 13 residues. Deletions cut 5 bases from V and 1 base from J, with 8 bases between. The chain's CDR3 is CAISPTRQETQYF. CDR3 bases: TGTGCCATCAGTCCGACACGCCAAGAGACCCAGTACTTC.

The sample holds one count of this clonotype. This rearrangement joins TRBV6-1 to TRBJ1-5; weak D call: TRBD1 (6 bases). V gave up 6 bases and J gave up 6 bases, with 18 bases separating them. This CDR3 region has 15 residues. Germline CDR1 is MNHNS and CDR2 is SASEGT. As DNA, the CDR3 is TGTGCCAGCAGCCTATCAACACAGGGATTTCAGCCCCAGCATTTT. Residues: CASSLSTQGFQPQHF.

This clonotype was counted ten times or more. This chain joins TRBV6-2 or TRBV6-3 and TRBJ1-1; no clear D. V was trimmed by 2 bases and J by 0 bases, leaving 4 bases between them. In germline, CDR1 is MNHEY, CDR2 SVGEGT. The CDR3 has 13 amino acids. CDR3 DNA: TGTGCCAGCAGTTACACCGTGAACACTGAAGCTTTCTTT. Translated, it gives CASSYTVNTEAFF.

To note about this clonotype: One base away lies a much larger clone, so this may be a sequencing read error. As the CDR3 is not closed by the conserved phenylalanine or tryptophan, this likely results from a read error. V gene TRBV2 combines with J gene TRBJ2-1; D uncertain. Germline loops: CDR1 SNHLY, CDR2 FYNNEI. The CDR3 spans 13 residues. Trimming stripped 3 bases from V and 4 bases from J, with 7 bases between. The CDR3 loop reads CASSDGVYNEQFL. The CDR3 coding sequence is TGTGCCAGCAGTGATGGTGTATACAATGAGCAGTTCCTC.

Concerning this clonotype: Since a much larger clone is just one base distant, this may be a read error. This rearrangement joins TRBV12-3 or TRBV12-4 to TRBJ2-5, with D uncertain. The CDR3 totals 13 residues. V was pared by 6 bases and J by 4 bases, with 12 bases between. The CDR3 region is CASRPFGRETQYF. The CDR3 region has the DNA TGTGCCAGCAGGCCATTTGGGCGAGAGACCCAGTACTTC.